The 18 T cell receptor beta chains reported below all come from one sample, sequenced in a study of CXCR3-negative and CXCR3-positive naive CD8 T cells (dated by TCRdb to the late 2010s). The data were produced on a NextSeq 550. The Human TCR Profiling Kit (MiLaboratory) was used to make UMI-labeled 5' RACE TRB cDNA libraries. Through TCRdb reprocessing, the reads give one entry per CDR3 protein sequence; DNA is omitted. The sample table on file contains 130,000 or so distinct CDR3 sequences. The top ten clones comprise 0.29% of the sample. Sequences were obtained from naive CXCR3- CD8+ T cells from blood. The cell subset or site label for this specimen denotes: CD45RO-CCR7+CD27+CD95- naive CD8+ T cells lacking CXCR3 (TNR3-). These receptors were obtained from a human donor in good health. Some clones in this sample may be carry-over from other donors' samples.

The chain combines TRBV19 with TRBJ1-1; lacking DNA, the TRBD1 call made by TCRdb goes unchecked. Germline V lookup: CDR1 LNHDA, CDR2 SQIVND (reference sequence). The CDR3 runs 15 residues. This CDR3 is CASSMGGGPYTEAFF.

The chain carries TRBV15 and TRBJ2-1; as DNA is missing, the TRBD2 call by TCRdb cannot be tested. The CDR3 has 15 amino acids. Per germline, CDR1 LNHNV and CDR2 YYDKDF (reference sequence). CDR3 protein: CATSRDRGGANEQFF.

The chain employs TRBV28 and TRBJ1-2. The CDR3 length is 17 residues. Germline lookup yields CDR1 MDHEN and CDR2 SYDVKM. CDR3 sequence reads: CASSPRVRGWGVYGYTF.

The chain has TRBV6-2 or TRBV6-3 and TRBJ2-7; TCRdb selects TRBD1, and the lack of DNA leaves this call unchecked. The CDR3 sequence is 16 residues long. Germline values: CDR1 MNHEY, CDR2 SVGEGT. CDR3: CASSYGVGPPSVEQYF.

V and J are TRBV27 and TRBJ1-5. The germline CDR1 and CDR2 sequences are MNHEY and SMNVEV (reference sequence). CDR3 length: 12 amino acids. The CDR3 reads CASSWSNQPQHF.

V gene TRBV5-6 combines with J gene TRBJ2-1; the D gene TCRdb calls, TRBD2, cannot be checked with no DNA. The CDR3 spans 14 residues. The germline V gene has CDR1 SGHDT and CDR2 YYEEEE. The CDR3 protein is CASSFGSLMNEQFF. Full variable domain (outside the CDR3, taken from reference TRBV5-6 and TRBJ2-1): DAGVTQSPTHLIKTRGQQVTLRCSPKSGHDTVSWYQQALGQGPQFIFQYYEEEERQRGNFPDRFSGHQFPNYSSELNVNALLLGDSALYLCASSFGSLMNEQFFGPGTRLTVL.

CDR3 loop: CASFLGGTEAFF. V is TRBV6-5 and J is TRBJ1-1. The length of the CDR3 is 12 residues. Germline V gives CDR1 MNHEY, CDR2 SVGAGI.

The chain carries TRBV7-3 and TRBJ2-3. The CDR3 has 14 amino acids. The germline CDR1 and CDR2 sequences are SGHTA and FQGTGA. This chain's CDR3 is CASSLEGWTDTQYF. The full variable domain, in which reference TRBV7-3 and TRBJ2-3 provide the parts outside the CDR3, is GAGVSQTPSNKVTEKGKYVELRCDPISGHTALYWYRQSLGQGPEFLIYFQGTGAADDSGLPNDRFFAVRPEGSVSTLKIQRTERGDSAVYLCASSLEGWTDTQYFGPGTRLTVL.

This chain links TRBV9 with TRBJ2-1; TCRdb designates TRBD2, a call that cannot be tested without DNA. The germline V gene encodes CDR1 SGDLS and CDR2 YYNGEE. This CDR3 region has 16 residues. The chain's CDR3 is CASSDLPGLTYNEQFF.

The chain carries TRBV15 and TRBJ1-2. Germline V gives CDR1 LNHNV, CDR2 YYDKDF (reference sequence). The CDR3 spans 16 residues. This CDR3 reads CATSRGVQPTNYGYTF. Full variable domain (missing parts from reference TRBV15 and TRBJ1-2): DAMVIQNPRYQVTQFGKPVTLSCSQTLNHNVMYWYQQKSSQAPKLLFHYYDKDFNNEADTPDNFQSRRPNTSFCFLDIRSPGLGDTAMYLCATSRGVQPTNYGYTFGSGTRLTVV.

The chain has TRBV29-1 and TRBJ2-5; with no DNA, the TCRdb D assignment of TRBD2 cannot be verified. CDR1 is SQVTM, CDR2 ANQGSEA, per germline. This CDR3 region has 13 residues. This chain's CDR3 is CSVESREGVTQYF.

V gene TRBV7-2 combines with J gene TRBJ2-7; the D call from TCRdb, TRBD1, cannot be confirmed without DNA. Germline CDR1 is SGHTA and CDR2 is FQGNSA. The CDR3 runs to 17 residues. This CDR3 reads CASSPRPESLGDYEQYF.

The rearrangement joins TRBV12-3 or TRBV12-4 to TRBJ2-7. The CDR3 is 11 amino acids. This CDR3 reads CASSISYEQYF.

The chain links TRBV5-1 to TRBJ2-7; the TCRdb D gene call, TRBD2, has no DNA to confirm it. Germline V gives CDR1 SGHRS, CDR2 YFSETQ. This CDR3 contains 15 residues. CDR3: CASSPTSGSSYEQYF.

V gene TRBV7-9 combines with J gene TRBJ1-6. The CDR3 totals 15 residues. The germline gives CDR1 SEHNR, CDR2 FQNEAQ (reference sequence). The CDR3 sequence is CASSGVWGVNSPLHF.

The chain employs TRBV12-3 or TRBV12-4 and TRBJ1-1; TCRdb proposes TRBD1, but this gene call is untestable without DNA. The CDR3 runs to 16 residues. Here the CDR3 reads CASSPGTGSMNTEAFF.

The V gene is TRBV27, the J gene TRBJ2-7; TCRdb selects TRBD2, and the lack of DNA leaves this call unchecked. Germline values: CDR1 MNHEY, CDR2 SMNVEV (reference sequence). The CDR3 spans 14 residues. The CDR3 is CASSSELAWYEQYF.

The chain has TRBV12-3 or TRBV12-4 and TRBJ2-7; the D call of TRBD1 rests on TCRdb alone, since no DNA is present to check it. This CDR3 is 14 amino acids long. The CDR3 loop is CASSITGTGYEQYF.